The sequence of this T cell receptor beta chain was determined in a study of blood T cell repertoires in COVID-19. There are 14 residues in the CDR3. V trimming: 5 bases; J trimming: 12 bases; junction bases outside the gene matches: 10. Germline V CDR1 and CDR2: MDHEN, SYDVKM. Per the authors' pipeline: Estimated nucleated cell counts came from reference gene primer amplification. Sequenced by immunoSEQ multiplex PCR; TCRdb stores in-frame clones only, minus some. That table gives V, J and clone size, and the DNA gave D and trimming. Among around 190,000 clones, 75% to 90% were seen once, and the ten largest hold around 1.1%.

The sequencing sample was made of peripheral blood. The rearrangement uses TRBV28 and TRBJ1-1, with TRBD1 matching 12 bases. The sequence was collected from a man aged 25-45 years with acute or convalescent COVID-19. The CDR3 loop reads CASSPGTGGRSTFF. In DNA form, the CDR3 reads TGTGCCAGCAGTCCCGGGACAGGGGGCAGATCAACTTTCTTT.